One T cell receptor beta chain is described in this entry. The data were produced by immunoSEQ multiplex PCR, yet TCRdb's version contains in-frame clones alone and is incomplete. The sample holds about 370,000 clones, about 85% seen once. The germline gives CDR1 SGHDN, CDR2 FVKESK. Trimming took off 1 base at V and 0 bases at J, with 9 bases between the two ends. This CDR3 has 15 amino acids. The data originate from a study of Ad26.COV2.S vaccination and SARS-CoV-2 variants. As for treatment: about 20 received Ad26.COV2.S at low or high dose, single or two shots; roughly five received placebo; per-sample allocation not given. The samples were gathered on day 63 after the first injection of vaccine or placebo.

The TCR sequence derives from a person aged 18-65 years who received the Ad26.COV2.S COVID-19 vaccine or a placebo. The rearrangement joins TRBV14 to TRBJ2-5, with D perhaps matching TRBD2 (5 bases). The input for sequencing was peripheral blood, taken in a trial of Ad26.COV2.S vaccine versus placebo. The CDR3 DNA reads as TGTGCCAGCAGCCAAGGGAGGTGGGACCAAGAGACCCAGTACTTC. It codes for CASSQGRWDQETQYF.